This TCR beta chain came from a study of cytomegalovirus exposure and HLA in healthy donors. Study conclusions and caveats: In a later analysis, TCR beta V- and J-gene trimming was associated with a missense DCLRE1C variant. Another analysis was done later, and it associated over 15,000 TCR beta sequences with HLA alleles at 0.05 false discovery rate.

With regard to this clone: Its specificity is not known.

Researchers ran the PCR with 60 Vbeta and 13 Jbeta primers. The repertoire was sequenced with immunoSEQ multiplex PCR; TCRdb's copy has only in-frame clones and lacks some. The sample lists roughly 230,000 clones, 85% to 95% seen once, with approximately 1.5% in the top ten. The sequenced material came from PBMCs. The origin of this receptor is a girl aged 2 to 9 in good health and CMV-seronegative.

The CDR3 protein is CASSQSRGTWGTDTQYF. The CDR3 coding sequence is TGTGCCAGCAGCCAATCTCGCGGGACTTGGGGCACAGATACGCAGTATTTT. This chain connects TRBV16 to TRBJ2-3, with D perhaps matching TRBD2 (6 bases). V lost 0 bases, J lost 1 base, and 14 bases lay in between. The germline V gene has CDR1 KGHSY and CDR2 FQNENV. The CDR3 contains 17 residues.